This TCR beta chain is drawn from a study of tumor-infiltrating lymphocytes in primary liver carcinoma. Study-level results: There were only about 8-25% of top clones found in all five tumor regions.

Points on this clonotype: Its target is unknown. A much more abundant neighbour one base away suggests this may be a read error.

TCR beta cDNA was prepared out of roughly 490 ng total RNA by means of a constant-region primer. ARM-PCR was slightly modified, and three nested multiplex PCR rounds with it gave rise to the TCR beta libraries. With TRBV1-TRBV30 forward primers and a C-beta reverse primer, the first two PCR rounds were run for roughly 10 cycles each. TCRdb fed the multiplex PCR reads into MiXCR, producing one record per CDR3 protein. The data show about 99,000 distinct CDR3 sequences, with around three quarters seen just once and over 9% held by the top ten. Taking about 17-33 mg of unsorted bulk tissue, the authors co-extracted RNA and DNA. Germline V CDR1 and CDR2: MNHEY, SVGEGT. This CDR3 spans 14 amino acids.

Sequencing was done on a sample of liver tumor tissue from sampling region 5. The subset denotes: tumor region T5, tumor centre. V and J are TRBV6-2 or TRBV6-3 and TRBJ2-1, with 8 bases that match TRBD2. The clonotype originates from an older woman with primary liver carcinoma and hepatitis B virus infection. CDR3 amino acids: CASNYYGRDNEQFF. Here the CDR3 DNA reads TGTGCCAGCAATTACTACGGGAGGGACAATGAGCAGTTCTTC.